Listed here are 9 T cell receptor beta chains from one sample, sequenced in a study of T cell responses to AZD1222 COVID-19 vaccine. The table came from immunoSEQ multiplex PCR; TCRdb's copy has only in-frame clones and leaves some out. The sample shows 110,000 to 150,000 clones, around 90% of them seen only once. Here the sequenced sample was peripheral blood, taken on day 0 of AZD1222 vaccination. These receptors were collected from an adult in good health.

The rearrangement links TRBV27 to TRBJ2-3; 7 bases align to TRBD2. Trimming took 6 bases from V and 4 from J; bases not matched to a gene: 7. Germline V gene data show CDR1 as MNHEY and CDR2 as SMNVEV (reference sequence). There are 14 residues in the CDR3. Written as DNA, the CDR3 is TGTGCCAGCAGCCCGGGGGGTCCCCCAGATACGCAGTATTTT. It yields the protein CASSPGGPPDTQYF.

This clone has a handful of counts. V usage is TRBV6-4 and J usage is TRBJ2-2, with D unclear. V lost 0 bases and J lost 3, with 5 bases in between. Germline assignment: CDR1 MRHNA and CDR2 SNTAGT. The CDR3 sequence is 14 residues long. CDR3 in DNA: TGTGCCAGCAGTGACTCAACAGACACCGGGGAGCTGTTTTTT. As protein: CASSDSTDTGELFF.

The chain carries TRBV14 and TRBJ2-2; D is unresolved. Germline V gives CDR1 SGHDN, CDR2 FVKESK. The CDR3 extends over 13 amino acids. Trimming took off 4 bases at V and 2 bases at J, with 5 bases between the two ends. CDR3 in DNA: TGTGCCAGCAGCCCACGCAACACCGGGGAGCTGTTTTTT. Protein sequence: CASSPRNTGELFF.

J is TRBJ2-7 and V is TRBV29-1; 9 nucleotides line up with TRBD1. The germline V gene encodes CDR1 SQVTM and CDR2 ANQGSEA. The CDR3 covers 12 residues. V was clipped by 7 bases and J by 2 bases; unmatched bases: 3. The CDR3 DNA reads TGCAGCGCAACAGGGGGCGCCTACGAGCAGTACTTC. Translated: CSATGGAYEQYF.

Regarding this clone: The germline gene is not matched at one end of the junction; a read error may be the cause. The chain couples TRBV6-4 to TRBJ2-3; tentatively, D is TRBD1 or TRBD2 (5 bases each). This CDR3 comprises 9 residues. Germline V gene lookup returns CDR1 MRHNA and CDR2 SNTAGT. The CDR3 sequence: CASSSGLAF. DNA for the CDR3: TGTGCCAGCAGTTCGGGGCTAGCTTTT.

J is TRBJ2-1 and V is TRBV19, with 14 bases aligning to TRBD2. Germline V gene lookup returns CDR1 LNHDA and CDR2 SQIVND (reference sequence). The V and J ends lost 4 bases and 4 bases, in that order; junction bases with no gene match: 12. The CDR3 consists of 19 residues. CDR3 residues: CASSSPMTSGRGFYNEQFF. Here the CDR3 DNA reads TGTGCCAGTAGTAGCCCTATGACTAGCGGGAGGGGTTTTTACAATGAGCAGTTCTTC.

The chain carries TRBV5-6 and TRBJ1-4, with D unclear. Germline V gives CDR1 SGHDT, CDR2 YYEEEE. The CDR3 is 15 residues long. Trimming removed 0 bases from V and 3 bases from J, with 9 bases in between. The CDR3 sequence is CASSLGTRSNEKLFF. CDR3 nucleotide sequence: TGTGCCAGCAGCTTGGGGACCCGGTCTAATGAAAAACTGTTTTTT.

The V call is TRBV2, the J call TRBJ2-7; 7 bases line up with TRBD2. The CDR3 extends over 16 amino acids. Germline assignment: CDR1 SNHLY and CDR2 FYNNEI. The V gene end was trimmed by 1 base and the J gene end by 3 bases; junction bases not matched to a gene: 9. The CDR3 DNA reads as TGTGCCAGCAGTGAAGTAAGCGGGATATGGAACTACGAGCAGTACTTC. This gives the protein CASSEVSGIWNYEQYF. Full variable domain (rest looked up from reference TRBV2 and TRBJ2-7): EPEVTQTPSHQVTQMGQEVILRCVPISNHLYFYWYRQILGQKVEFLVSFYNNEISEKSEIFDDQFSVERPDGSNFTLKIRSTKLEDSAMYFCASSEVSGIWNYEQYFGPGTRLTVT.

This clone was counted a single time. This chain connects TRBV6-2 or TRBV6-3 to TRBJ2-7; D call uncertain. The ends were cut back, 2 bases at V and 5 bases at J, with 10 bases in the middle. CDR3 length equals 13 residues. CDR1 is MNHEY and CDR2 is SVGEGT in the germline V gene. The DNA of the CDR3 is TGTGCCAGCAGTTACGGGCTTTTCCACGAGCAGTACTTC. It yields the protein CASSYGLFHEQYF.